Below are 17 T cell receptor beta chains sequenced from a single sample in a study of PD-1 blockade in mismatch repair-deficient tumors. Measured with immunoSEQ multiplex PCR; TCRdb has only the in-frame clones, and not every one. Among about 130,000 clones listed, around nine tenths were seen once. Sequencing was performed on peripheral blood, taken 70 to 73 weeks after starting pembrolizumab. All receptors derive from an adult with mismatch repair-deficient cancer.

The chain couples TRBV2 to TRBJ1-1; perhaps TRBD1 as D (5 bases). This CDR3 comprises 14 residues. Germline loops: CDR1 SNHLY, CDR2 FYNNEI. Trimming pared 8 bases from V and 5 bases from J, leaving 18 bases between. CDR3 sequence: CASVRLREGTEAFF. The CDR3 DNA is TGTGCCAGCGTCAGGCTGCGGGAGGGGACTGAAGCTTTCTTT.

This chain joins TRBV11-2 and TRBJ2-7, with D tentatively TRBD2 (5 bases). The ends were cut back, 5 bases at V and 0 bases at J, with 8 bases in the middle. This CDR3 is 13 amino acids long. Per germline, CDR1 SGHAT and CDR2 FQNNGV. As DNA, the CDR3 is TGTGCCAGCAGCCAAGACTACTCCTACGAGCAGTACTTC. This codes for CASSQDYSYEQYF.

V gene TRBV27 combines with J gene TRBJ2-7; 9 bases match TRBD1. This CDR3 has 14 residues. CDR1 is MNHEY, CDR2 SMNVEV, per germline (reference sequence). Losses at the gene ends were 5 bases for V and 7 bases for J; bases not matched to a gene: 9. CDR3 sequence reads: CASSPGTGIREQYF. As DNA, the CDR3 is TGTGCCAGCAGTCCCGGGACAGGGATTCGAGAGCAGTACTTC.

The gene calls are TRBV4-1 and TRBJ1-4; D unclear. The germline V gene has CDR1 MGHRA and CDR2 YSYEKL. V lost 3 bases to trimming and J lost 0 bases, with 17 bases between them. The CDR3 is 18 residues long. DNA of the CDR3: TGCGCCAGCAGCCAGTTCGGTGACATCCGCTCAACTAATGAAAAACTGTTTTTT. Translation: CASSQFGDIRSTNEKLFF.

The chain carries TRBV7-9 and TRBJ1-1, with D perhaps matching TRBD1 (5 bases). The V gene lost 3 bases and the J gene lost 6 bases, with 11 bases spanning the gap. CDR1 and CDR2 from the germline V gene are SEHNR and FQNEAQ (reference sequence). The CDR3 spans 13 residues. The CDR3 DNA reads TGTGCCAGCAGCTTGCAGGGCATCGCTGAAGCTTTCTTT. It is translated as CASSLQGIAEAFF. Using reference TRBV7-9 and TRBJ1-1 for the parts outside the CDR3, the full variable domain is DTGVSQNPRHKITKRGQNVTFRCDPISEHNRLYWYRQTLGQGPEFLTYFQNEAQLEKSRLLSDRFSAERPKGSFSTLEIQRTEQGDSAMYLCASSLQGIAEAFFGQGTRLTVV.

The rearrangement joins TRBV7-2 to TRBJ2-3, with 10 bases aligning to TRBD2. The germline gives CDR1 SGHTA, CDR2 FQGNSA. J was trimmed by 1 base and V by 0 bases; bases with no gene match: 13. The CDR3 extends over 20 amino acids. CDR3 in amino acids: CASSLASGASGSRGTDTQYF. CDR3 in DNA: TGTGCCAGCAGCTTAGCCTCAGGGGCTAGCGGGAGCCGCGGCACAGATACGCAGTATTTT.

This clone showed up just once. The chain is built from TRBV19 and TRBJ2-7, with a tentative D call TRBD1 (5 bases). The length of the CDR3 is 14 residues. The ends were cut back, 5 bases at V and 2 bases at J, with 13 bases in the middle. Germline CDR1 LNHDA, CDR2 SQIVND (reference sequence). The CDR3 protein is CASSHPDSPYEQYF. In DNA form, the CDR3 reads TGTGCCAGTAGTCATCCCGACAGCCCCTACGAGCAGTACTTC.

The V and J genes are TRBV7-8 and TRBJ1-1, with TRBD1 matching 8 bases. Germline V gene sequence: CDR1 SGHVS, CDR2 FQNEAQ. The CDR3 extends over 15 amino acids. The J segment lost 1 base and the V segment lost 5 bases, leaving 6 bases of the junction unmatched. The CDR3 region has the DNA TGTGCCAGCAGCCACACCGGGACAGGGAACACTGAAGCTTTCTTT. Translating it yields CASSHTGTGNTEAFF.

The chain is built from TRBV15 and TRBJ1-4; 7 bases map to TRBD1. V dropped 1 base and J dropped 8; count of bases not matched to a gene: 10. Germline loops: CDR1 LNHNV, CDR2 YYDKDF (reference sequence). The CDR3 totals 16 residues. In DNA form, the CDR3 reads TGTGCCACCAGCAGAGCACCAACAGGGGTTGGAGAAAAACTGTTTTTT. Amino acid sequence: CATSRAPTGVGEKLFF.

This rearrangement joins TRBV6-5 to TRBJ2-1, with D possibly being TRBD2 (6 bases). Germline CDR1 reads MNHEY; CDR2 reads SVGAGI. The CDR3 contains 15 residues. V was clipped by 0 bases and J by 14 bases, with 20 bases between them. The CDR3 reads CASSYSGSGAPPEFF. The CDR3 coding sequence is TGTGCCAGCAGTTACTCCGGGTCGGGAGCCCCCCCGGAGTTCTTC.

This clone was seen only once. V and J are TRBV5-4 and TRBJ2-3; 7 positions match TRBD1. V trimming: 3 bases; J trimming: 2 bases; junction bases outside the gene matches: 6. This CDR3 is built from 15 residues. The germline CDR1 and CDR2 sequences are SGHNT and YYREEE (reference sequence). The CDR3 DNA reads TGTGCCAGCAGCTACCGACAGGGCCTCACAGATACGCAGTATTTT. Its translation: CASSYRQGLTDTQYF.

This chain connects TRBV29-1 to TRBJ2-1; D might be TRBD2 (7 bases). Germline values: CDR1 SQVTM, CDR2 ANQGSEA. The CDR3 sequence is 17 residues long. The V and J ends lost 3 bases and 7 bases respectively, with 25 bases between them. In nucleotides, the CDR3 is TGCAGCGTTGATCCCTCGGGGGGCGGGGGCAAAGGGAATGAGCAGTTCTTC. It encodes CSVDPSGGGGKGNEQFF.

This clone was observed a handful of times. V and J are TRBV7-2 and TRBJ2-7, with 8 bases matching TRBD2. The CDR3 runs 15 residues. Trimming took 3 bases from V and 4 from J; bases not matched to a gene: 8. CDR1 is SGHTA and CDR2 is FQGNSA in the germline V gene. CDR3 sequence (DNA): TGTGCCAGCAGCTTCATACCCGGACTAGCTTACGAGCAGTACTTC. As protein: CASSFIPGLAYEQYF. Full variable domain (remainder filled in from reference TRBV7-2 and TRBJ2-7): GAGVSQSPSNKVTEKGKDVELRCDPISGHTALYWYRQSLGQGLEFLIYFQGNSAPDKSGLPSDRFSAERTGGSVSTLTIQRTQQEDSAVYLCASSFIPGLAYEQYFGPGTRLTVT.

The CDR3 spells CSARTGVQAEAFF. CDR3 bases: TGCAGCGCTCGAACAGGGGTTCAGGCTGAAGCTTTCTTT. The chain couples TRBV29-1 to TRBJ1-1; 7 bases agree with TRBD1. Trimming cost V 7 bases and J 6 bases; bases outside gene matches: 11. Germline V CDR1 and CDR2: SQVTM, ANQGSEA. The CDR3 sequence is 13 residues long.

This clone has just one count. The V gene is TRBV14, the J gene TRBJ2-1, with 9 nucleotides matching TRBD2. CDR3 length equals 15 residues. Germline CDR1 is SGHDN and CDR2 is FVKESK. Germline trimming cut 5 bases from V and 0 bases from J; bases unmatched to any gene: 2. CDR3 nucleotides: TGTGCCAGCAGCTTTAGCGGGAGCTCCTACAATGAGCAGTTCTTC. It specifies CASSFSGSSYNEQFF.

CDR3 amino acids: CAISESGPEGYTF. The CDR3, as DNA: TGTGCCATCAGTGAGTCGGGGCCGGAAGGCTACACCTTC. The rearrangement joins TRBV10-3 to TRBJ1-2; the D gene is possibly TRBD1 (5 bases). The CDR3 is 13 amino acids. The ends were cut back, 0 bases at V and 8 bases at J, with 10 bases in the middle. Germline V gene data show CDR1 as ENHRY and CDR2 as SYGVKD.

The rearrangement links TRBV28 to TRBJ2-7; D perhaps matches TRBD1 (6 bases). Germline V gene data show CDR1 as MDHEN and CDR2 as SYDVKM. The CDR3 length is 18 residues. The V and J ends lost 1 base and 2 bases respectively, with 21 bases between them. The CDR3 sequence: CASSLSTGPWDGAYEQYF. CDR3 nucleotides: TGTGCCAGCAGTTTATCGACAGGTCCCTGGGACGGAGCCTACGAGCAGTACTTC.